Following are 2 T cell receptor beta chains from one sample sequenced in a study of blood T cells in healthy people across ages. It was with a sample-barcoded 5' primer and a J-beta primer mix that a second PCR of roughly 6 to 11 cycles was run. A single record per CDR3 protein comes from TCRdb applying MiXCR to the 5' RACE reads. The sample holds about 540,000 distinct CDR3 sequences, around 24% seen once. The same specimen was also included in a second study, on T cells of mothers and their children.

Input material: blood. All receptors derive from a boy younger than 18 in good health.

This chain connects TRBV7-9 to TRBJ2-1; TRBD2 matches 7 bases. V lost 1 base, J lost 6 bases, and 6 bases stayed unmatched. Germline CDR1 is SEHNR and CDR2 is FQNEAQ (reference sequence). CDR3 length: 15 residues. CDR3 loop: CASSLDAGVINEQFF. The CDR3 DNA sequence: TGTGCCAGCAGCTTAGACGCGGGGGTTATCAATGAGCAGTTCTTC. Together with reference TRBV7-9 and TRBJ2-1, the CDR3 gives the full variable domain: DTGVSQNPRHKITKRGQNVTFRCDPISEHNRLYWYRQTLGQGPEFLTYFQNEAQLEKSRLLSDRFSAERPKGSFSTLEIQRTEQGDSAMYLCASSLDAGVINEQFFGPGTRLTVL.

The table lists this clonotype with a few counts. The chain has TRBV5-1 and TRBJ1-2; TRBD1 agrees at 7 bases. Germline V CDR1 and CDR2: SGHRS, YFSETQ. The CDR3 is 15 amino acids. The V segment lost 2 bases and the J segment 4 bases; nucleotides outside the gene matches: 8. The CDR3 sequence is CASSLTGEGTYGYTF. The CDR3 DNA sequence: TGCGCCAGCAGCTTAACAGGGGAAGGGACCTATGGCTACACCTTC.